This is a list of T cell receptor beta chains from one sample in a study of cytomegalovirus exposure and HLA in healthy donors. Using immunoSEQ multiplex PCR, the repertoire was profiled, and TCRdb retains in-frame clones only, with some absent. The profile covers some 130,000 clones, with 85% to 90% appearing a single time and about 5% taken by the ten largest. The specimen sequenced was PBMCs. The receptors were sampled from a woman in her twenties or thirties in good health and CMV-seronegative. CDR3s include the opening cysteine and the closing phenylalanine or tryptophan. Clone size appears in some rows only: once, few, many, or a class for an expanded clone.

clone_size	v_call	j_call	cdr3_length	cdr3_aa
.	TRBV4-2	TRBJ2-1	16	CASRYRAESSYNEQFF
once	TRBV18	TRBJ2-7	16	CASSPMPGLADYEQYF
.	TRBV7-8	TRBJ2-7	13	CASSHRGPYEQYF
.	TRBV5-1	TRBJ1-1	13	CASSSDRGTEAFF
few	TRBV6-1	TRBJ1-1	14	CASYWRTGGTEAFF
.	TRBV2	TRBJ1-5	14	CASSEGQLNQPQHF
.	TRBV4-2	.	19	CASSQQLAGLKGGGYEQYF
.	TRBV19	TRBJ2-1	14	CASTRTSGPNEQFF
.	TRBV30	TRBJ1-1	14	CAWSGTGGRAEAFF
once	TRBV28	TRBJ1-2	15	CASSLSDRGQHGYTF
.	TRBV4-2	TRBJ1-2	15	CASSQNRQGASGYTF
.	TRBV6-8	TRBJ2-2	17	CASKDIAGGCITGELFF
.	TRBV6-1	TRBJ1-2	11	CASNPGYGYTF
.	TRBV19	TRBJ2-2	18	CASSPTQDRGLLTGELFF
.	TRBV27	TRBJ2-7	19	CASSLSGTGARRGTYEQYF
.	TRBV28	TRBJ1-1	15	CASSLPGQGGSEAFF
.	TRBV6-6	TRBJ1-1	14	CASSQDREYTEAFF
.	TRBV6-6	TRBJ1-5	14	CASSYSGAGQPQHF
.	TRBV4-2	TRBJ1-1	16	CASSSSDRGRNTEAFF
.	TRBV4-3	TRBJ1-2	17	CASSQDFEANTRQGNTF
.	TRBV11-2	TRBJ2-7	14	CASSPGQVGYEQYF
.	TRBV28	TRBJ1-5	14	CASSLSDSNQPQHF
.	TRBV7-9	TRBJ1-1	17	CASSTGQGGSGDTEAFF
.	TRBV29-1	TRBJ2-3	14	CSVEDRTFTDTQYF
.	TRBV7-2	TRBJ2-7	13	CASSQRGSYEQYF